These 6 T cell receptor beta chains came from one sample sequenced in a study of CD8 T cells in Susac syndrome. Random hexamers were used to reverse transcribe the RNA input (about 0.5 to 1 ug). TCRdb re-analysed the immunoSEQ multiplex PCR reads in MiXCR, keeping a single row per CDR3 protein. In the table there are about 110,000 distinct CDR3 sequences, about 96% of which are singletons. The specimen was CD4+ T cells from PBMCs. Receptors originate from a human donor in good health.

The rearrangement joins TRBV4-3 to TRBJ2-5; a weak D match, TRBD1 (5 bases). The CDR3 totals 14 residues. The V and J ends lost 1 base and 5 bases respectively, with 11 bases between them. Germline CDR1 LGHNA, CDR2 YSLEER. The CDR3 is CASSQGTWGETQYF. Here the CDR3 DNA reads TGCGCCAGCAGCCAAGGGACATGGGGTGAGACCCAGTACTTC.

The rearrangement uses TRBV3-1 and TRBJ1-2; no clear D gene. CDR3 length: 14 residues. The V and J ends lost 0 bases and 6 bases respectively, with 11 bases between them. CDR1 is LGHDT, CDR2 YNNKEL, per germline (reference sequence). The CDR3: CASSQDARYNGYTF. The CDR3 DNA reads TGTGCCAGCAGCCAAGATGCACGGTATAATGGCTACACCTTC.

The J gene is TRBJ2-1, the V gene TRBV3-1, with D unclear. The CDR3 contains 15 residues. V was clipped by 0 bases and J by 4 bases, with 10 bases between them. CDR1 and CDR2 (germline): LGHDT, YNNKEL (reference sequence). CDR3 protein: CASSQDSSRYNEQFF. In DNA form, the CDR3 reads TGTGCCAGCAGCCAAGATAGCAGCAGGTACAATGAGCAGTTCTTC.

The V and J genes are TRBV24-1 and TRBJ2-1, with D hard to call. Per the germline V gene, CDR1 is KGHDR and CDR2 is SFDVKD. The CDR3 loop spans 15 amino acids. V was clipped by 3 bases and J by 6 bases, with 14 bases between them. The CDR3 here is CATSDPRTPSNEQFF. In nucleotides, the CDR3 is TGTGCCACCAGTGATCCCCGGACCCCCTCCAATGAGCAGTTCTTC.

The genes are TRBV7-2 and TRBJ1-3; unclear D gene. The CDR3 covers 17 residues. V dropped 5 bases and J dropped 7 bases, with 24 bases sitting between them. CDR1 SGHTA and CDR2 FQGNSA come from the germline V gene. CDR3 residues: CASSERTGPTVGNTIYF. The CDR3 DNA sequence: TGTGCCAGCAGCGAAAGAACCGGGCCAACAGTCGGGAACACCATATATTTT.

This chain joins TRBV20-1 and TRBJ2-3; TRBD2 is a possible D gene (6 bases). The V end was cut by 1 base, the J end by 0 bases, with 8 bases between. The V gene's germline CDR1 is DFQATT and CDR2 SNEGSKA (reference sequence). The CDR3 has 14 residues. As DNA, the CDR3 is TGCAGTGCTAGAGTTGGGGGGAGCACAGATACGCAGTATTTT. Amino acid sequence: CSARVGGSTDTQYF.